This T cell receptor beta chain was recovered during a study of T cell changes during pregnancy in multiple sclerosis. Sequenced by immunoSEQ multiplex PCR; TCRdb stores in-frame clones only, minus some. The table has about 40,000 clones, over 80% seen once; the top ten hold roughly 5%. This clone was counted once. The CDR3 sequence is 13 residues long. The V end was cut by 4 bases, the J end by 7 bases, with 13 bases between. Germline V gene sequence: CDR1 SQVTM, CDR2 ANQGSEA. The sequence was collected from a female donor in good health, enrolled as a control in a pregnancy study. The V gene is TRBV29-1, the J gene TRBJ2-2; TRBD1 might be the D (6 bases). The sample here was peripheral blood, taken in the first trimester of pregnancy. Here the CDR3 reads CSVGLEDSGELFF. The CDR3 nucleotides read TGCAGCGTTGGTCTGGAGGACAGCGGGGAGCTGTTTTTT.